Below are 2 T cell receptor beta chains sequenced from a single sample in a study of blood T cell repertoires in COVID-19. The assay was immunoSEQ multiplex PCR, and TCRdb's table has in-frame clones only and misses some. The table shows about 54,000 clones, with roughly 80% occurring only once. The sequencing sample was made of peripheral blood. These receptors all stem from a human donor in a cohort sampled during active or convalescent COVID-19.

This chain connects TRBV7-2 to TRBJ2-1; TRBD2 matches 9 bases. With 1 base clipped from V and 8 bases from J, the junction kept 9 bases outside the gene matches. Per germline, CDR1 SGHTA and CDR2 FQGNSA. The CDR3 extends over 16 amino acids. The CDR3 reads CASSLGTAGGRHEQFF. Here the CDR3 DNA reads TGTGCCAGCAGCTTAGGGACAGCGGGGGGCCGACATGAGCAGTTCTTC.

The V and J genes are TRBV18 and TRBJ2-4, with TRBD2 as a possible D gene (5 bases). With 6 bases removed from V and 0 bases from J, the gap between germline ends came to 12 bases. The CDR3 spans 15 residues. Germline CDR1 is KGHSH and CDR2 is LQKENI. The DNA of the CDR3 is TGTGCCAGCTCCTCGACTACGCTAGCCAAAAACATTCAGTACTTC. It yields the protein CASSSTTLAKNIQYF.